The present entry profiles one T cell receptor (beta chain) with its context. The sample comes from a study of cytomegalovirus exposure and HLA in healthy donors. Use of 60 Vbeta and 13 Jbeta primers characterized the PCR. Measured with immunoSEQ multiplex PCR; TCRdb has only the in-frame clones, and not every one. Of 90,000 to 150,000 clones in the sample, over 80% are singletons; the top ten hold approximately 0.22%. The sequenced sample was PBMCs. The sequence derives from a man aged 50 to 60 in good health and CMV-seronegative.

CDR3 residues: CAWRSSGDTIYF. CDR3 in DNA: TGTGCCTGGAGAAGTTCGGGTGACACCATATATTTT. This chain joins TRBV30 and TRBJ1-3, with D hard to call. Germline values: CDR1 GTSNPN, CDR2 SVGIG (reference sequence). The CDR3 is made up of 12 amino acids. Between the trimmed V and J ends, which lost 3 bases and 8 bases, there was a span of 11 bases.